Presented here are 12 T cell receptor beta chains from one specimen sequenced in a study of CD8 T cells in ankylosing spondylitis. General study results and limits: About 8 highly homologous variants made up a TCR beta motif that seemed to typify ankylosing spondylitis blood.

For these TCRs, the target antigens are not known. MiXCR, applied by TCRdb to the 5' RACE reads, yields one record per CDR3 protein. The sample has fewer than 250,000 distinct CDR3 sequences; approximately 20% are singletons. The sequenced sample consisted of blood, either unsorted or a sorted T cell fraction (not recorded which). These receptors came from a male donor with ankylosing spondylitis.

V and J are TRBV10-2 and TRBJ1-6; D is unclear. V gave up 7 bases and J gave up 0 bases, with 7 bases separating them. The CDR3 runs 14 residues. From germline, CDR1 is WSHSY and CDR2 SAAADI. Here the CDR3 DNA reads TGCGCCAGCACGGAAAGCTCCTATAATTCACCCCTCCACTTT. Its translation is CASTESSYNSPLHF.

This chain links TRBV7-9 with TRBJ1-4; D perhaps matches TRBD1 (6 bases). This CDR3 contains 14 residues. The germline V and J ends were trimmed by 7 bases and 2 bases, with 11 bases remaining between them. Germline assignment: CDR1 SEHNR and CDR2 FQNEAQ (reference sequence). The CDR3 nucleotides are TGTGCCAGCACCTCTCAGGGGACTAATGAAAAACTGTTTTTT. It translates to CASTSQGTNEKLFF.

This clonotype came up a few times. The J gene is TRBJ1-5, the V gene TRBV25-1, with D maybe TRBD1 (6 bases). The CDR3 consists of 14 residues. Germline V gives CDR1 MGHDK, CDR2 SYGVNS. The V and J ends lost 1 base and 4 bases respectively, with 8 bases between them. In DNA, the CDR3 is TGTGCCAGCAGTGAATGGGACACTAATCAGCCCCAGCATTTT. The encoded protein is CASSEWDTNQPQHF.

This clonotype was detected only once. The chain is built from TRBV6-1 and TRBJ2-7, with D unclear. CDR3 size: 14 residues. The germline V gene encodes CDR1 MNHNS and CDR2 SASEGT. V dropped 6 bases and J dropped 1 base, with 13 bases sitting between them. The CDR3: CASSPLRNSYEQYF. In DNA, the CDR3 is TGTGCCAGCAGCCCGCTTAGGAATTCCTACGAGCAGTACTTC.

This clonotype was picked up many times. V usage is TRBV4-1 and J usage is TRBJ2-1; 7 bases map to TRBD2. Germline CDR1 is MGHRA and CDR2 is YSYEKL. Unmatched junction bases numbered 13, after V lost 3 bases and J lost 8 bases. This CDR3 comprises 16 residues. CDR3 loop: CASSHEEGAGEDEQFF. In DNA, the CDR3 is TGCGCCAGCAGCCATGAGGAGGGCGCGGGAGAAGATGAGCAGTTCTTC.

V and J are TRBV13 and TRBJ1-2; 7 positions agree with TRBD1. Looked up from germline, CDR1 is PRHDT and CDR2 is FYEKMQ (reference sequence). CDR3 length: 15 amino acids. After removal of 0 bases from V and 4 bases from J, the junction contained 5 bases not matched to a gene. Here the CDR3 reads CASSLGGQRIYGYTF. The CDR3 DNA is TGTGCCAGCAGCTTAGGGGGACAGCGGATCTATGGCTACACCTTC.

The rearrangement uses TRBV7-9 and TRBJ2-3; 7 positions match TRBD2. The ends lost 5 bases at V and 2 bases at J; junction bases unmatched: 10. This CDR3 is built from 16 residues. The germline V gene encodes CDR1 SEHNR and CDR2 FQNEAQ (reference sequence). CDR3 region: CASSAQLAPFTDTQYF. CDR3 nucleotides: TGTGCCAGCAGCGCGCAACTAGCGCCATTCACAGATACGCAGTATTTT.

V is TRBV18 and J is TRBJ2-7; D perhaps matches TRBD1 (6 bases). The CDR3 is made up of 15 amino acids. The germline CDR1 and CDR2 sequences are KGHSH and LQKENI. V was shortened by 3 bases and J by 1 base, with 13 bases between the two germline ends. The CDR3 DNA sequence: TGTGCCAGCTCACCGGACAGAGGGGCATCCTACGAGCAGTACTTC. Amino acid sequence: CASSPDRGASYEQYF.

This clonotype was recorded at least ten times. The chain employs TRBV7-3 and TRBJ2-1, with a tentative D call TRBD2 (6 bases). V lost 2 bases to trimming and J lost 5 bases, with 10 bases between them. The CDR3 contains 14 residues. CDR1 is SGHTA and CDR2 is FQGTGA in the germline V gene. The CDR3 region has the DNA TGTGCCAGCAGCTTACTGGGGGGTAACAATGAGCAGTTCTTC. It is translated as CASSLLGGNNEQFF.

In its sample, this clonotype was seen a few times. J is TRBJ2-7 and V is TRBV12-3 or TRBV12-4; the D call may be TRBD1 or TRBD2 (6 bases each). V was clipped by 3 bases and J by 3 bases, with 12 bases between them. This CDR3 spans 14 amino acids. For the CDR3, the DNA is TGTGCCAGCAGTTTCGGGGGCGTCGACTACGAGCAGTACTTC. This encodes CASSFGGVDYEQYF.

This clonotype occurred a few times. V is TRBV12-3 or TRBV12-4 and J is TRBJ2-7; unclear D gene. Between the trimmed V and J ends, which lost 3 bases and 2 bases, there was a span of 8 bases. The CDR3 length is 13 residues. The CDR3: CASSLSITYEQYF. CDR3 DNA: TGTGCCAGCAGTTTGAGCATTACCTACGAGCAGTACTTC.

This chain uses TRBV12-3 or TRBV12-4 with TRBJ2-1, with D hard to call. V was shortened by 3 bases and J by 3 bases, with 9 bases between the two germline ends. The CDR3 extends over 14 amino acids. The chain's CDR3 is CASSLWGSYNEQFF. The CDR3 DNA reads as TGTGCCAGCAGTTTGTGGGGAAGCTACAATGAGCAGTTCTTC.